The 15 T cell receptor beta chains listed next were all sequenced from one sample in a study of T cells in Graves' hyperthyroidism and ophthalmopathy. Amplified TCR beta CDR3 regions came from RNA transcripts. HTBI primers drove first-round RT-PCR of the TCR CDR3. TCRdb independently ran MiXCR on the multiplex PCR reads; one entry per CDR3 protein. The profile covers a few hundred thousand distinct CDR3 sequences, with about 16% appearing a single time and 25% to 35% taken by the ten largest. Sequenced input: blood. These receptors came from a woman in her twenties or thirties with Graves' ophthalmopathy.

This clonotype was seen repeatedly, ten times or more. The chain couples TRBV27 to TRBJ1-1, with D unclear. CDR3 length equals 14 residues. Looked up from germline, CDR1 is MNHEY and CDR2 is SMNVEV (reference sequence). V was cut by 3 bases and J by 1 base, with 9 bases left in between. The CDR3 DNA reads as TGTGCCAGCAGTTTCCGTCGCCAGAACACTGAAGCTTTCTTT. It yields the protein CASSFRRQNTEAFF.

This clonotype was seen ten or more times. This chain joins TRBV7-2 and TRBJ2-5, with TRBD2 identical over 7 bases. Trimming took 5 bases from V and 5 from J; bases not matched to a gene: 17. Germline assignment: CDR1 SGHTA and CDR2 FQGNSA. CDR3 size: 17 residues. The chain's CDR3 is CASSPTLSASGTETQYF. CDR3 sequence (DNA): TGTGCCAGCAGCCCCACCCTAAGTGCCAGCGGGACGGAGACCCAGTACTTC.

In regard to this clonotype: Mismatch with germline at one junction end may stem from a read error. The chain carries TRBV7-7 and TRBJ2-1, with 7 bases lining up with TRBD2. Germline CDR1 SSHAT, CDR2 FNYEAQ (reference sequence). The CDR3 runs 16 residues. The CDR3 coding sequence is TGTGCTAGCAGCCCACTAGGTACGGGAGCGGGATGGGAGCAGTTCTTC. It translates to CASSPLGTGAGWEQFF.

To note about this clonotype: A clone one base away is much larger, so this may be a read error. The chain uses TRBV12-3 or TRBV12-4 and TRBJ2-3, with TRBD2 identical over 7 bases. Germline trimming cut 6 bases from V and 0 bases from J; bases unmatched to any gene: 6. The CDR3 is 15 amino acids. The CDR3 loop reads CASSILAESTDTQYF. The CDR3 DNA follows: TGTGCCAGCAGCATTCTAGCGGAGAGCACAGATACGCAGTATTTT.

The chain couples TRBV28 to TRBJ2-1; TRBD2 might be the D (5 bases). The CDR3 covers 18 residues. Germline V gene lookup returns CDR1 MDHEN and CDR2 SYDVKM. V dropped 7 bases and J dropped 8 bases, with 30 bases sitting between them. The CDR3 DNA reads as TGTGCCAGCACCGCGAGGGTCAGCGCCCCGGATTTAAGGCATGAGCAGTTCTTC. Translating gives CASTARVSAPDLRHEQFF.

This clonotype was observed many times. V is TRBV18 and J is TRBJ2-5; the match to TRBD1 covers 7 bases. Germline loops: CDR1 KGHSH, CDR2 LQKENI. This CDR3 comprises 14 residues. J was trimmed by 4 bases and V by 5 bases; bases with no gene match: 7. Here the CDR3 DNA reads TGTGCCAGCTCAAGACAGGGATCCGGAGAGACCCAGTACTTC. Amino acids: CASSRQGSGETQYF.

The V call is TRBV14, the J call TRBJ2-4, with D possibly TRBD1 on 6 matching bases. Germline-derived CDR1 and CDR2 are SGHDN and FVKESK. CDR3 length: 17 amino acids. The V end was cut by 0 bases, the J end by 2 bases, with 14 bases between. In DNA, the CDR3 is TGTGCCAGCAGCCAAGAGGGGCAGGGGACGACCAAAAACATTCAGTACTTC. Residues: CASSQEGQGTTKNIQYF.

This clonotype was observed a handful of times. This chain uses TRBV7-2 with TRBJ2-7; either TRBD1 or TRBD2 may fit D (6 bases each). Trimming took off 6 bases at V and 2 bases at J, with 17 bases between the two ends. CDR1 SGHTA and CDR2 FQGNSA come from the germline V gene. CDR3 size: 15 residues. The CDR3 region has the DNA TGTGCCAGCAGACCCCGTCGGGGGCTTGCCTACGAGCAGTACTTC. Translated, it gives CASRPRRGLAYEQYF. The whole variable domain, remainder taken from reference TRBV7-2 and TRBJ2-7, is GAGVSQSPSNKVTEKGKDVELRCDPISGHTALYWYRQSLGQGLEFLIYFQGNSAPDKSGLPSDRFSAERTGGSVSTLTIQRTQQEDSAVYLCASRPRRGLAYEQYFGPGTRLTVT.

This clonotype was seen many times. The chain has TRBV7-2 and TRBJ2-7; TRBD2 matches at 9 bases. Germline CDR1 reads SGHTA; CDR2 reads FQGNSA. CDR3 length equals 15 residues. Trimming at V came to 2 bases and at J to 2 bases, leaving 4 bases not matched to a gene. CDR3 coding DNA: TGTGCCAGCAGCTTACTCGGACTAGCGACCTACGAGCAGTACTTC. This sequence encodes CASSLLGLATYEQYF.

This clonotype was seen only a few times. The chain carries TRBV12-3 or TRBV12-4 and TRBJ2-5, with TRBD2 matching 9 bases. There are 14 residues in the CDR3. The trim removed 6 bases at V and 4 bases at J, leaving 6 bases unmatched. The CDR3 DNA reads TGTGCCAGCAGCCCTAGCGGGACTCGAGAGACCCAGTACTTC. Its protein is CASSPSGTRETQYF.

This clonotype came up many times. The rearrangement links TRBV6-2 or TRBV6-3 to TRBJ2-7, with D perhaps TRBD1 (6 bases). Trimming cost V 6 bases and J 3 bases, with 15 bases left between them. Per the germline V gene, CDR1 is MNHEY and CDR2 is SVGEGT. The CDR3 length is 14 residues. CDR3 in amino acids: CASRMTGLGYEQYF. The CDR3 region has the DNA TGTGCCAGCAGGATGACAGGTCTAGGCTACGAGCAGTACTTC.

The table lists this clonotype with a few counts. The chain uses TRBV19 and TRBJ1-2; D unclear. The V gene lost 5 bases and the J gene lost 0 bases, with 4 bases spanning the gap. The germline V gene has CDR1 LNHDA and CDR2 SQIVND (reference sequence). This CDR3 spans 12 amino acids. CDR3 region: CASSQPNYGYTF. CDR3 DNA: TGTGCCAGTAGTCAACCTAACTATGGCTACACCTTC.

This clonotype was detected ten times or more. The V call is TRBV11-3, the J call TRBJ2-3; D possibly uses TRBD1 or TRBD2 (5 bases each). Trimming took 4 bases from V and 6 from J, leaving 14 bases between them. Per germline, CDR1 SGHNT and CDR2 YENEEA. The CDR3 covers 14 residues. DNA of the CDR3: TGTGCCAGCAGCTCGGGGCGAGGAGAGGATACGCAGTATTTT. Its protein is CASSSGRGEDTQYF. Full variable domain (outside the CDR3, taken from reference TRBV11-3 and TRBJ2-3): EAGVVQSPRYKIIEKKQPVAFWCNPISGHNTLYWYLQNLGQGPELLIRYENEEAVDDSQLPKDRFSAERLKGVDSTLKIQPAELGDSAVYLCASSSGRGEDTQYFGPGTRLTVL.

The V call is TRBV2, the J call TRBJ1-3; D is undetermined. This CDR3 has 14 residues. V gave up 3 bases and J gave up 4 bases, with 10 bases separating them. Per the germline V gene, CDR1 is SNHLY and CDR2 is FYNNEI. CDR3 DNA sequence: TGTGCCAGCAGTGAGCAGATAGTCGGAAACACCATATATTTT. Protein: CASSEQIVGNTIYF. The entire variable domain, with the rest obtained from reference TRBV2 and TRBJ1-3, is as follows: EPEVTQTPSHQVTQMGQEVILRCVPISNHLYFYWYRQILGQKVEFLVSFYNNEISEKSEIFDDQFSVERPDGSNFTLKIRSTKLEDSAMYFCASSEQIVGNTIYFGEGSWLTVV.

The chain recombines TRBV11-2 with TRBJ2-1; TRBD2 is a possible D gene (5 bases). The J call could be wrong; TRBJ2-7 is a better fit for the DNA end. Looked up from germline, CDR1 is SGHAT and CDR2 is FQNNGV. The CDR3 covers 15 residues. This CDR3 is CASSQDTRPNNEQYF. CDR3 bases: TGTGCCAGCAGCCAAGATACTAGGCCAAACAATGAGCAGTACTTC.